This entry lists 25 T cell receptor beta chains sequenced from one sample in a study of blood T cell repertoires in COVID-19. Clones were read by immunoSEQ multiplex PCR, and TCRdb kept only the in-frame ones, dropping some. The table has over 120,000 clones, roughly 82% seen once. Input material: peripheral blood. These receptors came from a man between 60 and 70 years old with active or convalescent COVID-19.

The rearrangement links TRBV19 to TRBJ2-4, with 11 bases aligning to TRBD1. V shed 7 bases, J shed 8 bases, and the junction held 7 bases outside the gene matches. Germline loops: CDR1 LNHDA, CDR2 SQIVND (reference sequence). This CDR3 spans 14 amino acids. The CDR3 spells CASTPGQGGYIQYF. The CDR3 region has the DNA TGTGCCAGTACCCCGGGACAGGGGGGGTACATTCAGTACTTC.

V usage is TRBV6-6 and J usage is TRBJ1-1; 7 bases map to TRBD1. Germline values: CDR1 MNHNY, CDR2 SVGAGI (reference sequence). With V trimmed by 6 bases and J by 2 bases, 9 bases remained unmatched. The CDR3 has 15 residues. This chain's CDR3 is CASRTPGQLNTEAFF. Here the CDR3 DNA reads TGTGCCAGCAGGACACCGGGACAGCTTAACACTGAAGCTTTCTTT.

The V and J genes are TRBV18 and TRBJ2-3, with 13 bases lining up with TRBD2. The ends lost 3 bases at V and 0 bases at J; junction bases unmatched: 12. The CDR3 has 20 residues. Germline CDR1 KGHSH, CDR2 LQKENI. The CDR3 DNA follows: TGTGCCAGCTCACCCCGCACGGGGACTAGCGGGGCCCCTAGCACAGATACGCAGTATTTT. This translates into CASSPRTGTSGAPSTDTQYF.

The gene calls are TRBV28 and TRBJ1-2; 9 nucleotides align to TRBD1. Trimming took 5 bases from V and 6 from J; bases not matched to a gene: 7. This CDR3 spans 14 amino acids. Germline V gene lookup returns CDR1 MDHEN and CDR2 SYDVKM. The CDR3: CASSPRTGVNGYTF. CDR3 in DNA: TGTGCCAGCAGTCCCCGGACAGGGGTTAATGGCTACACCTTC.

The chain combines TRBV11-3 with TRBJ1-2, with TRBD1 matching 10 bases. The CDR3 length is 15 residues. Unmatched junction bases numbered 10, after V lost 5 bases and J lost 7 bases. Germline V lookup: CDR1 SGHNT, CDR2 YENEEA. The CDR3 DNA reads as TGTGCCAGCAGCCCCCGGACAGGGGGTTCCTTTGGCTACACCTTC. Amino acids: CASSPRTGGSFGYTF.

This clone appeared once. V is TRBV14 and J is TRBJ1-2; possible D gene TRBD1, 6 bases. The CDR3 is 16 amino acids. Per the germline V gene, CDR1 is SGHDN and CDR2 is FVKESK. The germline V and J ends were trimmed by 0 bases and 2 bases, with 13 bases remaining between them. The CDR3 loop is CASSQDRQVQNYGYTF. The CDR3, as DNA: TGTGCCAGCAGCCAAGATCGACAGGTCCAAAACTATGGCTACACCTTC.

The chain recombines TRBV7-9 with TRBJ1-2, with TRBD1 as a possible D gene (6 bases). The length of the CDR3 is 14 residues. Per the germline V gene, CDR1 is SEHNR and CDR2 is FQNEAQ (reference sequence). Between the trimmed V and J ends, which lost 1 base and 5 bases, there was a span of 11 bases. The CDR3 is CASSLGVQGYGYTF. The CDR3 region has the DNA TGTGCCAGCAGCTTAGGAGTTCAGGGGTATGGCTACACCTTC.

The chain combines TRBV11-2 with TRBJ1-5; 7 bases map to TRBD1. Germline V gives CDR1 SGHAT, CDR2 FQNNGV. J gave up 0 bases and V 0 bases, and 2 bases lay outside the gene matches. The CDR3 is made up of 16 amino acids. In DNA form, the CDR3 reads TGTGCCAGCAGCTTAGATCAGGGGGGTAGCAATCAGCCCCAGCATTTT. The encoded protein is CASSLDQGGSNQPQHF.

This clone appeared a few times. The genes are TRBV30 and TRBJ1-5; D not resolved. V dropped 3 bases and J dropped 4 bases, with 10 bases sitting between them. Per germline, CDR1 GTSNPN and CDR2 SVGIG (reference sequence). The CDR3 is 13 residues long. The CDR3 DNA sequence: TGTGCCTGGAGCGGCGGTGGGAATCAGCCCCAGCATTTT. Protein: CAWSGGGNQPQHF.

This clone appeared a few times. The chain uses TRBV3-1 (or the pseudogene TRBV3-2) and TRBJ1-5, with TRBD1 identical over 7 bases. The junction had 8 bases not matched to a gene; V was cut back by 0 bases and J by 6 bases. This CDR3 spans 16 amino acids. CDR1 and CDR2 (germline): LGHDT, YNNKEL (reference sequence). The CDR3 coding sequence is TGTGCCAGCAGCCAAGAGAGACAGGGAAGTTGTCAGCCCCAGCATTTT. Translated: CASSQERQGSCQPQHF.

This sequence joins TRBV24-1 and TRBJ2-2; TRBD1 agrees at 7 bases. Trimming took 2 bases from V and 5 from J; bases not matched to a gene: 7. Germline-derived CDR1 and CDR2 are KGHDR and SFDVKD. This CDR3 is built from 16 residues. CDR3 sequence: CATSDSRGLGTGELFF. CDR3 bases: TGTGCCACCAGTGATTCTAGGGGGCTCGGGACCGGGGAGCTGTTTTTT.

This chain uses TRBV27 with TRBJ2-5; TRBD2 matches 7 bases. Germline CDR1 and CDR2: MNHEY and SMNVEV (reference sequence). CDR3 length equals 15 residues. With V trimmed by 3 bases and J by 4 bases, 8 bases remained unmatched. The CDR3 nucleotides read TGTGCCAGCAGTTTCCGGCGGACGGGGGGAGAGACCCAGTACTTC. This gives the protein CASSFRRTGGETQYF.

The chain combines TRBV29-1 with TRBJ1-3; 7 nucleotides align to TRBD1. Germline V gives CDR1 SQVTM, CDR2 ANQGSEA. The CDR3 covers 14 residues. The V segment lost 3 bases and the J segment 4 bases; nucleotides outside the gene matches: 6. CDR3 nucleotides: TGCAGCGTTGAGGGACAGCGAGCAGGAAACACCATATATTTT. Its translation is CSVEGQRAGNTIYF.

This rearrangement joins TRBV10-3 to TRBJ2-5, with TRBD2 identical over 11 bases. V lost 4 bases and J lost 0; bases outside the gene matches: 10. CDR3 length: 18 amino acids. Looked up from germline, CDR1 is ENHRY and CDR2 is SYGVKD. The CDR3 loop is CAISGPTSGETYQETQYF. The CDR3 region has the DNA TGTGCCATCAGTGGGCCGACTAGCGGGGAAACCTACCAAGAGACCCAGTACTTC.

The genes are TRBV5-1 and TRBJ2-3; the match to TRBD1 covers 7 bases. V was clipped by 5 bases and J by 2 bases; unmatched bases: 5. The CDR3 is made up of 14 amino acids. The germline V gene encodes CDR1 SGHRS and CDR2 YFSETQ. CDR3 sequence reads: CASRRDSLTDTQYF. The CDR3 coding sequence is TGCGCCAGCAGACGGGACAGCCTCACAGATACGCAGTATTTT.

The chain combines TRBV19 with TRBJ1-2; 7 nucleotides line up with TRBD1. Germline loops: CDR1 LNHDA, CDR2 SQIVND (reference sequence). CDR3 length: 13 residues. Germline trimming cut 3 bases from V and 4 bases from J; bases unmatched to any gene: 2. CDR3 bases: TGTGCCAGTAGTATCGGGACAGCCTATGGCTACACCTTC. It yields the protein CASSIGTAYGYTF. Looking up the rest from reference TRBV19 and TRBJ1-2 gives the full variable domain: DGGITQSPKYLFRKEGQNVTLSCEQNLNHDAMYWYRQDPGQGLRLIYYSQIVNDFQKGDIAEGYSVSREKKESFPLTVTSAQKNPTAFYLCASSIGTAYGYTFGSGTRLTVV.

This clone came up once. This chain's CDR3 is CASSPNRGSETQYF. CDR3 sequence (DNA): TGTGCCAGCAGCCCAAACAGGGGCTCAGAGACCCAGTACTTC. This sequence joins TRBV7-2 and TRBJ2-5; 7 bases are shared with TRBD1. Looked up from germline, CDR1 is SGHTA and CDR2 is FQGNSA. This CDR3 region has 14 residues. V was pared by 5 bases and J by 4 bases, with 7 bases of the junction left unmatched.

This chain links TRBV10-3 with TRBJ2-7; 10 bases are a match to TRBD2. The CDR3 runs to 17 residues. Germline values: CDR1 ENHRY, CDR2 SYGVKD. V gave up 11 bases and J gave up 7 bases; unmatched junction bases: 23. In nucleotides, the CDR3 is TGTGCCCTGAAGCCAAGGACTAGCGGCCGGGCCCTTGGGGAGCAGTACGTC. Amino acid sequence: CALKPRTSGRALGEQYV.

The J gene is TRBJ1-1, the V gene TRBV27; D is uncertain. The V gene lost 4 bases and the J gene lost 3 bases, with 6 bases spanning the gap. Looked up from germline, CDR1 is MNHEY and CDR2 is SMNVEV (reference sequence). The CDR3 is 12 amino acids. The CDR3 DNA follows: TGTGCCAGCAGTTCCCCGTACACTGAAGCTTTCTTT. Protein product: CASSSPYTEAFF.

The V call is TRBV19, the J call TRBJ1-2; D is unclear. Trimming pared 8 bases from V and 7 bases from J, leaving 14 bases between. Looked up from germline, CDR1 is LNHDA and CDR2 is SQIVND (reference sequence). The CDR3 runs 12 residues. The CDR3 bases are TGTGCCAGTTTCGAGGGTTGGCTTGGCTACACCTTC. This sequence encodes CASFEGWLGYTF.

The chain recombines TRBV2 with TRBJ1-1; D gene uncertain. Deletions cut 4 bases from V and 6 bases from J, with 9 bases between. The CDR3 is 12 residues long. CDR1 and CDR2 from the germline V gene are SNHLY and FYNNEI. CDR3 amino acids: CASSVSEPEAFF. The CDR3 DNA is TGTGCCAGCAGTGTGTCGGAGCCTGAAGCTTTCTTT. The variable domain in full, with the rest retrieved from reference TRBV2 and TRBJ1-1, is EPEVTQTPSHQVTQMGQEVILRCVPISNHLYFYWYRQILGQKVEFLVSFYNNEISEKSEIFDDQFSVERPDGSNFTLKIRSTKLEDSAMYFCASSVSEPEAFFGQGTRLTVV.

This chain connects TRBV12-3 or TRBV12-4 to TRBJ1-1; no clear D. The CDR3 is 13 amino acids. The V gene lost 4 bases and the J gene lost 6 bases, with 12 bases spanning the gap. The CDR3, as DNA: TGTGCCAGCAGTTACAGCTTCGTCTCTGAAGCTTTCTTT. Its translation is CASSYSFVSEAFF.

This clone was detected once. V usage is TRBV18 and J usage is TRBJ1-1; D not certain. Germline V lookup: CDR1 KGHSH, CDR2 LQKENI. The V end lost 4 bases, the J end lost 1 base, and 10 bases lay between the germline ends. The CDR3 runs to 14 residues. Here the CDR3 reads CASSLAESNTEAFF. DNA of the CDR3: TGTGCCAGCTCACTCGCAGAATCGAACACTGAAGCTTTCTTT.

The chain uses TRBV11-3 and TRBJ1-1; D gene ambiguous. Trimming cost V 5 bases and J 9 bases, with 16 bases left between them. Germline V gene data show CDR1 as SGHNT and CDR2 as YENEEA. The CDR3 length is 13 residues. The CDR3 DNA reads as TGTGCCAGCAGCGTGGTCTCCAGTGCTCAAGCTTTCTTT. Encoded protein: CASSVVSSAQAFF. The complete variable domain, with remaining parts taken from reference TRBV11-3 and TRBJ1-1, reads EAGVVQSPRYKIIEKKQPVAFWCNPISGHNTLYWYLQNLGQGPELLIRYENEEAVDDSQLPKDRFSAERLKGVDSTLKIQPAELGDSAVYLCASSVVSSAQAFFGQGTRLTVV.

The rearrangement links TRBV6-5 to TRBJ1-4; 8 nucleotides match TRBD1. The CDR3 loop spans 14 amino acids. V lost 6 bases, J lost 4 bases, and 4 bases stayed unmatched. Germline loops: CDR1 MNHEY, CDR2 SVGAGI. CDR3 in amino acids: CASRLQGGNEKLFF. CDR3 coding DNA: TGTGCCAGCAGACTACAGGGGGGTAATGAAAAACTGTTTTTT.